Following are 7 T cell receptor beta chains from one sample sequenced in a study of T cells in localized non-small cell lung cancer. The method was immunoSEQ multiplex PCR; TCRdb's version includes in-frame clones alone and lacks a portion of them. The table includes about 52,000 clones, about three quarters detected once. The sequenced sample was PBMCs, obtained before any cancer treatment. The receptors stem from a woman aged 40-69 years with stage II lung adenocarcinoma.

This clone was seen more than once but under ten times. This chain links TRBV4-1 with TRBJ2-2, with D possibly being TRBD1 (5 bases). The CDR3 length is 17 residues. Trimming stripped 3 bases from V and 1 base from J, with 15 bases between. From germline, CDR1 is MGHRA and CDR2 YSYEKL. This chain's CDR3 is CASSHLDMGLNTGELFF. CDR3 DNA: TGCGCCAGCAGCCACCTCGACATGGGGCTGAACACCGGGGAGCTGTTTTTT.

The chain employs TRBV5-1 and TRBJ1-1, with 7 bases identical to TRBD1. The length of the CDR3 is 14 residues. V dropped 8 bases and J dropped 0; count of bases not matched to a gene: 7. Germline assignment: CDR1 SGHRS and CDR2 YFSETQ. CDR3 in DNA: TGCGCCAGTACTTCCGGGACAGTGAACACTGAAGCTTTCTTT. Translation gives CASTSGTVNTEAFF.

The chain employs TRBV27 and TRBJ1-1; D call uncertain. The CDR3 consists of 15 residues. Trimming left V 8 bases short and J 0 bases short, with 16 bases between. Per germline, CDR1 MNHEY and CDR2 SMNVEV (reference sequence). The CDR3 DNA reads as TGTGCCAGCGCCTCCGGCGGAGCCCTGAACACTGAAGCTTTCTTT. Its translation: CASASGGALNTEAFF.

The genes are TRBV7-2 and TRBJ2-1, with D perhaps TRBD1 or TRBD2 (6 bases each). Germline V lookup: CDR1 SGHTA, CDR2 FQGNSA. The length of the CDR3 is 16 residues. Trimming removed 3 bases at V and 0 bases at J, with 12 bases between. The DNA for the CDR3 is TGTGCCAGCAGCTTTAGGGGGGCGGGCTCCTACAATGAGCAGTTCTTC. Translating gives CASSFRGAGSYNEQFF.

The rearrangement uses TRBV7-6 and TRBJ1-5; D unclear. CDR3 length equals 13 residues. V lost 4 bases and J lost 5, with 9 bases in between. CDR1 is SGHVS, CDR2 FNYEAQ, per germline. This chain's CDR3 is CASSYPGDQPQHF. The CDR3 DNA follows: TGTGCCAGCAGCTACCCTGGAGATCAGCCCCAGCATTTT.

The J gene is TRBJ2-7, the V gene TRBV5-1, with D uncertain. The V end was cut by 4 bases, the J end by 5 bases, with 13 bases between. This CDR3 spans 13 amino acids. CDR1 is SGHRS and CDR2 is YFSETQ in the germline V gene. Here the CDR3 reads CASSQELRDEQYF. The CDR3 DNA sequence: TGCGCCAGCAGCCAAGAGCTTAGAGACGAGCAGTACTTC.

This rearrangement joins TRBV15 to TRBJ2-4; 10 bases are a match to TRBD1. V lost 8 bases to trimming and J lost 6 bases; unmatched junction nucleotides: 10. The CDR3 has 15 residues. Looked up from germline, CDR1 is LNHNV and CDR2 is YYDKDF (reference sequence). The CDR3 spells CATSWRDRGGNIQYF. As DNA, the CDR3 is TGTGCCACCTCTTGGAGGGACAGGGGAGGAAACATTCAGTACTTC. Complete variable domain (other parts from reference TRBV15 and TRBJ2-4): DAMVIQNPRYQVTQFGKPVTLSCSQTLNHNVMYWYQQKSSQAPKLLFHYYDKDFNNEADTPDNFQSRRPNTSFCFLDIRSPGLGDTAMYLCATSWRDRGGNIQYFGAGTRLSVL.